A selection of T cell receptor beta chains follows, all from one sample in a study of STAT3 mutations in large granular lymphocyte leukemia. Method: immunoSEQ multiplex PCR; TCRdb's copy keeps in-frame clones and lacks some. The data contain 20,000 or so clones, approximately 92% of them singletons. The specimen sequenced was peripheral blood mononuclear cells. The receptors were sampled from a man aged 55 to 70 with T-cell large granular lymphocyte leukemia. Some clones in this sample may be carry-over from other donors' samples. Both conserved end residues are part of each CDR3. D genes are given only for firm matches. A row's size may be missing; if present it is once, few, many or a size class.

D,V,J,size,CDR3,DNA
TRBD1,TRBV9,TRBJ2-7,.,CASSTSTGATYEQYF,TGTGCCAGCAGCACCTCGACAGGGGCCACCTACGAGCAGTACTTC
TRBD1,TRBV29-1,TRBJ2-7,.,CSGTGGGSYEQYF,TGCAGCGGGACAGGGGGTGGATCCTACGAGCAGTACTTC
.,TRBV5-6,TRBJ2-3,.,CASSGRGADTQYF,TGTGCCAGCAGCGGTCGCGGGGCAGATACGCAGTATTTT
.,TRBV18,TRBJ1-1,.,CASSPGRNMNTEAFF,TGTGCCAGCTCACCCGGGCGGAACATGAACACTGAAGCTTTCTTT
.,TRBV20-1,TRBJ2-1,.,CTAGSYNEQFF,TGCACTGCTGGCTCCTACAATGAGCAGTTCTTC
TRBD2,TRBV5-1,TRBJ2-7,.,CASSGIAGEPEAYEQYF,TGCGCCAGCAGCGGAATAGCGGGAGAACCAGAGGCGTACGAGCAGTACTTC
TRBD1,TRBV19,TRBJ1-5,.,CATHTTGGLGNQPQHF,TGTGCCACCCATACGACAGGGGGCCTTGGCAATCAGCCCCAGCATTTT
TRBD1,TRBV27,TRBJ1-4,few,CASSSLAGTGFEKLFF,TGTGCCAGCAGTTCGCTCGCCGGGACAGGTTTTGAAAAACTGTTTTTT
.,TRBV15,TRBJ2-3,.,CATSRPYTDTQYF,TGTGCCACCAGCCGCCCGTACACAGATACGCAGTATTTT
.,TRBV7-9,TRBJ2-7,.,CASSLGSGGEQYF,TGTGCCAGCAGCCTAGGGTCTGGCGGTGAGCAGTACTTC
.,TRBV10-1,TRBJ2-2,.,CASSEPRDGHTGELFF,TGCGCCAGCAGTGAGCCGCGGGACGGACACACCGGGGAGCTGTTTTTT
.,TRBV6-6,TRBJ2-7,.,CASQQGLTYEQYF,TGTGCCAGCCAGCAAGGGCTTACCTACGAGCAGTACTTC
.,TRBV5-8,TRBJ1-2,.,CASSPIRRRGDGYTF,TGTGCCAGCAGCCCGATAAGGCGGAGAGGGGATGGCTACACCTTC
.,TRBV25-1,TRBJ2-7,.,CASQDLDLYEQYF,TGTGCCAGCCAGGACCTAGACCTCTACGAGCAGTACTTC
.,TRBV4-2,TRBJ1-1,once,CASSHPTDGGNTEAFF,TGTGCCAGCAGCCACCCTACGGACGGAGGAAACACTGAAGCTTTCTTT
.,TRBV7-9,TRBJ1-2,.,CASSHRADYGYTF,TGTGCCAGCAGCCACAGGGCGGACTATGGCTACACCTTC
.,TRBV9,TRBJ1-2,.,CASSVARTANYGYTF,TGTGCCAGCAGCGTAGCAAGGACAGCTAACTATGGCTACACCTTC
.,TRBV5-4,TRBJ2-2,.,CASSRGQNTGELFF,TGTGCCAGCAGCCGGGGACAGAACACCGGGGAGCTGTTTTTT
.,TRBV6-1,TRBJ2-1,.,CASSELGLNNEQFF,TGTGCCAGCAGTGAACTGGGGCTGAACAATGAGCAGTTCTTC
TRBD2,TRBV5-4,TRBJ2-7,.,CASSPQSGAYEQYF,TGTGCCAGCAGCCCACAAAGCGGGGCCTACGAGCAGTACTTC
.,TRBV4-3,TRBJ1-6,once,CASSQVPRIGSPLHF,TGCGCCAGCAGCCAAGTCCCGAGGATTGGGTCACCCCTCCACTTT
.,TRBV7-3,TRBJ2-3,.,CASSRNPTGLTRDTQYF,TGTGCCAGCAGCCGCAACCCAACAGGTTTAACAAGAGATACGCAGTATTTT
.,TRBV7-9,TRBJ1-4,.,CASSLDGATNEKLFF,TGTGCCAGCAGCTTAGACGGAGCAACTAATGAAAAACTGTTTTTT
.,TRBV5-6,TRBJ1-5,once,CASSVGRSNQPQHF,TGTGCCAGCAGCGTAGGGCGGAGCAATCAGCCCCAGCATTTT
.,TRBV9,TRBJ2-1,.,CASTITPGVDNEQFF,TGTGCCAGCACCATAACACCGGGAGTTGACAATGAGCAGTTCTTC
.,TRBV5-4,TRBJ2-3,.,CASSFPGADSDTQYF,TGTGCCAGCAGCTTTCCGGGGGCAGACTCAGATACGCAGTATTTT
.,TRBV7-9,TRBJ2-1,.,CASSSRDLTSNEQFF,TGTGCCAGCAGCAGCCGGGACTTAACCTCCAATGAGCAGTTCTTC
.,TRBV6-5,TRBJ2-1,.,CASSSSGTLYNEQFF,TGTGCCAGCAGTTCATCGGGGACTTTATACAATGAGCAGTTCTTC
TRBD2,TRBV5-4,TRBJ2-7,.,CASSLGRGGVSYEQYF,TGTGCCAGCAGCTTGGGCCGGGGGGGGGTTTCCTACGAGCAGTACTTC
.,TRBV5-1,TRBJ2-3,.,CASSLEGAADTQYF,TGCGCCAGCAGCTTGGAAGGGGCGGCAGATACGCAGTATTTT
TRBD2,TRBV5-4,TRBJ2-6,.,CASSLGQVASGRSGANVLTF,TGTGCCAGCAGCTTGGGACAGGTAGCTAGCGGGAGATCTGGGGCCAACGTCCTGACTTTC
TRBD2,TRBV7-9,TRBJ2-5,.,CASSPGGWQETQYF,TGTGCCAGCAGTCCGGGGGGGTGGCAAGAGACCCAGTACTTC
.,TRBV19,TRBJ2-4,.,CASTQGALAKNIQYF,TGTGCCAGTACCCAAGGAGCTCTAGCCAAAAACATTCAGTACTTC
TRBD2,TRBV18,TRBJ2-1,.,CASSPAGGRSSYNEQFF,TGTGCCAGCTCACCAGCGGGGGGTCGGAGCTCCTACAATGAGCAGTTCTTC
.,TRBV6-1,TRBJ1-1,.,CASSDGAMGTEAFF,TGTGCCAGCAGTGATGGAGCGATGGGTACTGAAGCTTTCTTT
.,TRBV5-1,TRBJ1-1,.,CASSDPNTEAFF,TGCGCCAGCAGTGACCCGAACACTGAAGCTTTCTTT
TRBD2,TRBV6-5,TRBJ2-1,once,CASSRDSGLGNEQFF,TGTGCCAGCAGTCGAGATAGCGGGCTAGGCAATGAGCAGTTCTTC
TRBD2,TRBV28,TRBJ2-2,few,CASSLWELAGGPGELFF,TGTGCCAGCAGTTTGTGGGAGCTAGCGGGAGGGCCAGGGGAGCTGTTTTTT
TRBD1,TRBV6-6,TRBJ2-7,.,CASGDGPNRGEQYF,TGTGCCAGCGGAGATGGGCCAAACAGGGGCGAGCAGTACTTC
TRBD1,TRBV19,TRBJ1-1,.,CASSPGQGAWGEVHTEAFF,TGTGCCAGTAGTCCGGGACAGGGGGCGTGGGGTGAGGTGCACACTGAAGCTTTCTTT
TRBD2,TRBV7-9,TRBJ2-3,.,CASRQPPGAGDEDTQYF,TGTGCCAGCAGACAACCCCCAGGAGCGGGAGATGAGGATACGCAGTATTTT
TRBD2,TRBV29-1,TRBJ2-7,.,CSVVAGSSYEQYF,TGCAGCGTCGTAGCGGGGAGCTCCTACGAGCAGTACTTC
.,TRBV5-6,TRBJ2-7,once,CASSWSRGEQYF,TGTGCCAGCAGCTGGTCCAGGGGCGAGCAGTACTTC
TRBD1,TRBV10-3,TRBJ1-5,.,CAISRQGSNQPQHF,TGTGCCATCAGCAGACAGGGGAGCAATCAGCCCCAGCATTTT
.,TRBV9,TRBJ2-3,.,CASSVGVGGDTQYF,TGTGCCAGCAGCGTAGGGGTTGGGGGGGATACGCAGTATTTT
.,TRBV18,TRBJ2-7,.,CASSPPPGRARGEQYF,TGTGCCAGCTCACCACCTCCGGGACGGGCGAGGGGAGAGCAGTACTTC
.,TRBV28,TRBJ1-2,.,CASSFQPRDGYTF,TGTGCCAGCAGTTTTCAGCCAAGGGATGGCTACACCTTC
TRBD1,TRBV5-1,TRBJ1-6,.,CASSQGVGNSPLHF,TGCGCCAGCAGCCAGGGGGTTGGGAATTCACCCCTCCACTTT
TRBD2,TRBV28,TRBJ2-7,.,CASTPSGPAYEQYF,TGTGCCAGCACCCCTAGCGGACCAGCCTACGAGCAGTACTTC
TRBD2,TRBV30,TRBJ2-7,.,CAWSSGAYEQYF,TGTGCCTGGAGTAGCGGGGCCTACGAGCAGTACTTC
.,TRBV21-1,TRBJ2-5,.,CASSNYRVPGLKETQYF,TGTGCCAGCAGCAATTATCGAGTTCCGGGTCTCAAAGAGACCCAGTACTTC
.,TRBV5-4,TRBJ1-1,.,CASSLASGREAFF,TGTGCCAGCAGCTTGGCGTCCGGACGCGAAGCTTTCTTT
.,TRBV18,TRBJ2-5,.,CASSPGAGIQWETQYF,TGTGCCAGCTCACCAGGGGCAGGGATCCAATGGGAGACCCAGTACTTC
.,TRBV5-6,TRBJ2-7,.,CASSLLAGRYEQYF,TGTGCCAGCAGCTTGTTGGCAGGGAGGTACGAGCAGTACTTC